A selection of T cell receptor beta chains follows, all from one sample in a study of tumor-infiltrating lymphocytes in oesophageal squamous cell carcinoma. Each CDR3 protein is one row after TCRdb ran MiXCR on the PCR reads. This sample yields 15,000 or so distinct CDR3 sequences, of which 47% are seen a single time; less than 45% belongs to the top ten. Sample: normal esophageal tissue next to the tumor. The source is a female donor with esophageal squamous cell carcinoma. The CDR3 runs from the conserved cysteine through the conserved F or W. D genes are given only for firm matches. Expanded clones get a size class; other rows say once, few or many, or leave the size out.

V gene	D gene	J gene	clone size	CDR3 protein	CDR3 DNA
TRBV7-2	TRBD2	TRBJ2-7	NA	CASRKTSGSVSYEQYF	TGTGCCAGCAGGAAGACTAGCGGGAGTGTGTCCTACGAGCAGTACTTC
TRBV7-9	TRBD2	TRBJ2-1	NA	CASSLFASGAYNEQFF	TGTGCCAGCAGCTTATTTGCTAGCGGAGCCTACAATGAGCAGTTCTTC
TRBV7-2	NA	TRBJ2-7	once	CASSLARSTYEQYF	TGTGCCAGCAGCTTAGCGAGGTCCACCTACGAGCAGTACTTC
TRBV7-4	TRBD1	TRBJ1-4	NA	CASSLAQGGNEKLFF	TGTGCCAGCAGCTTAGCGCAGGGGGGTAATGAAAAACTGTTTTTT
TRBV6-6	TRBD1	TRBJ2-1	once	CASTKDRVENEQFF	TGTGCCAGCACCAAGGACAGGGTGGAGAATGAGCAGTTCTTC
TRBV24-1	NA	TRBJ1-2	many	CATSDFSGSGYTF	TGTGCCACCAGTGATTTTTCGGGATCTGGCTACACCTTC
TRBV6-4	TRBD1	TRBJ1-2	many	CASSADSGGGGYTF	TGTGCCAGCAGTGCCGATTCAGGGGGAGGCGGCTACACCTTC
TRBV7-9	TRBD2	TRBJ2-5	once	CASSLGFGGGPRETQYF	TGTGCCAGCAGCTTAGGGTTTGGGGGAGGGCCTCGAGAGACCCAGTACTTC
TRBV7-3	TRBD2	TRBJ2-1	NA	CASSLSLAGGVNEQFF	TGTGCCAGCAGCTTATCCCTAGCGGGAGGGGTCAATGAGCAGTTCTTC
TRBV28	TRBD1	TRBJ1-1	many	CASSGPKTGGAEAFF	TGTGCCAGCAGTGGCCCTAAGACAGGGGGTGCTGAAGCTTTCTTT
TRBV6-6	NA	TRBJ2-1	few	CASSYHPSSYNEQFF	TGTGCCAGCAGTTACCACCCGAGCTCCTACAATGAGCAGTTCTTC
TRBV20-1	NA	TRBJ2-1	NA	CSAIPRQDSTYEQFF	TGCAGTGCTATACCACGACAGGATTCCACCTACGAGCAGTTCTTC
TRBV7-6	NA	TRBJ2-3	NA	CASSFSSDGSSTDTQYF	TGTGCCAGCAGCTTTTCTTCGGACGGATCTAGCACAGATACGCAGTATTTT
TRBV6-6	TRBD1	TRBJ2-7	many	CASSYGETGDEQYF	TGTGCCAGCAGTTACGGGGAGACAGGGGACGAGCAGTACTTC
TRBV7-1	TRBD2	TRBJ2-1	NA	CASSPSPGLAARGRYNEQFF	TGTGCCAGCAGCCCGAGCCCCGGACTAGCGGCCCGGGGCCGTTACAATGAGCAGTTCTTC
TRBV7-6	NA	TRBJ2-2	NA	CASSLDQGANTGELFF	TGTGCCAGCAGCTTAGATCAGGGCGCGAACACCGGGGAGCTGTTTTTT
TRBV2	TRBD1	TRBJ2-7	NA	CASSVQGATTYEQYF	TGTGCCAGCAGTGTGCAGGGGGCAACCACCTACGAGCAGTACTTC
TRBV7-2	TRBD1	TRBJ2-3	NA	CASSSGQGRVDTQYF	TGTGCCAGCAGCTCGGGACAGGGAAGGGTAGATACGCAGTATTTT
TRBV7-2	TRBD1	TRBJ2-7	NA	CASSLEGQTNNEQYF	TGTGCCAGCAGCTTAGAGGGACAGACAAACAATGAGCAGTACTTC
TRBV7-9	NA	TRBJ2-1	NA	CASSVGGNNEQFF	TGTGCCAGCAGCGTCGGGGGCAACAATGAGCAGTTCTTC
TRBV7-3	NA	TRBJ2-5	NA	CASSEGRHQETQYF	TGTGCCAGCAGCGAAGGACGGCACCAAGAGACCCAGTACTTC
TRBV7-8	NA	TRBJ2-3	NA	CASSLGDNYLPQYF	TGTGCCAGCAGCTTAGGGGACAACTACCTCCCCCAGTATTTT
TRBV7-9	NA	TRBJ2-3	medium-sized	CASSLTDTQYF	TGTGCCAGCAGCTTAACAGATACGCAGTATTTT
TRBV7-7	TRBD1	TRBJ1-1	NA	CASSLVSRTGLLMNTEAFF	TGTGCCAGCAGCTTAGTGTCGAGGACAGGGTTACTCATGAACACTGAAGCTTTCTTT
TRBV10-3	NA	TRBJ2-6	NA	CAISEGAGVTGANVLTF	TGTGCCATCAGTGAAGGGGCAGGGGTGACGGGGGCCAACGTCCTGACTTTC
TRBV28	TRBD2	TRBJ2-2	NA	CASSLWTSGNTGELFF	TGTGCCAGCAGTTTATGGACTAGCGGGAACACCGGGGAGCTGTTTTTT
TRBV28	NA	TRBJ2-7	few	CASSFEGGVYEQYF	TGTGCCAGCAGTTTTGAGGGGGGCGTCTACGAGCAGTACTTC
TRBV7-6	TRBD2	TRBJ2-7	NA	CASSSRLAGAREQYF	TGTGCCAGCAGCTCTCGACTAGCGGGAGCTCGGGAGCAGTACTTC
TRBV18	NA	TRBJ2-5	NA	CASQSTGPQETQYF	TGTGCCAGCCAATCGACGGGACCGCAAGAGACCCAGTACTTC
TRBV14	NA	TRBJ2-5	NA	CASSQIYGKGETQYF	TGTGCCAGCAGCCAAATTTACGGGAAAGGAGAGACCCAGTACTTC
TRBV7-3	NA	TRBJ2-5	NA	CASSLNGVAETQYF	TGTGCCAGCAGCTTAAACGGGGTAGCAGAGACCCAGTACTTC
TRBV7-8	TRBD1	TRBJ2-7	NA	CASSLAGQGKEQYF	TGTGCCAGCAGCTTAGCGGGACAGGGTAAGGAGCAGTACTTC
TRBV7-8	NA	TRBJ2-5	NA	CASSSDSQETQYF	TGTGCCAGCAGCTCCGACAGCCAAGAGACCCAGTACTTC
TRBV7-2	NA	TRBJ2-1	large	CASSIGLHNNEQFF	TGTGCCAGCAGCATTGGACTACATAACAATGAGCAGTTCTTC
TRBV7-6	NA	TRBJ2-3	NA	CASSFSGPDTQYF	TGTGCCAGCAGCTTTAGTGGCCCAGATACGCAGTATTTT
TRBV7-2	NA	TRBJ2-7	NA	CASSPPYYEQYF	TGTGCCAGCAGCCCACCTTACTACGAGCAGTACTTC
TRBV6-5	TRBD2	TRBJ2-1	NA	CASSGGLAGAYNEQFF	TGTGCCAGCAGTGGGGGACTAGCGGGAGCCTACAATGAGCAGTTCTTC
TRBV28	NA	TRBJ2-6	NA	CASRTDSGANVLTF	TGTGCCAGCAGGACAGACTCTGGGGCCAACGTCCTGACTTTC
TRBV28	NA	TRBJ2-7	many	CASSLPGSLYEQYF	TGTGCCAGCAGTTTACCAGGGTCCCTCTACGAGCAGTACTTC
TRBV7-6	NA	TRBJ2-7	medium-sized	CASSLVLGHEQYF	TGTGCCAGCAGCTTAGTTCTGGGGCACGAGCAGTACTTC